Each of the 26 T cell receptor beta chains below was sequenced from the same sample in a study of blood T cell repertoires in COVID-19. Only in-frame clones appear in the TCRdb table, and some are missing; sequencing was by immunoSEQ multiplex PCR. The sample has fewer than 200,000 clones, roughly four fifths seen once. The sequenced sample consisted of peripheral blood. Receptor source: a man in his forties or fifties who had recovered from COVID-19.

This chain connects TRBV4-3 to TRBJ2-6, with D perhaps TRBD2 (5 bases). This CDR3 has 15 residues. The germline V and J ends were trimmed by 5 bases and 2 bases, with 10 bases remaining between them. Germline values: CDR1 LGHNA, CDR2 YSLEER. The CDR3 sequence is CASSSVGAGANVLTF. As DNA, the CDR3 is TGCGCCAGCAGCTCAGTCGGGGCTGGGGCCAACGTCCTGACTTTC.

The V call is TRBV18, the J call TRBJ1-1; D is perhaps TRBD1 (5 bases). Germline CDR1 KGHSH, CDR2 LQKENI. Deletions cut 1 base from V and 1 base from J, with 7 bases between. The length of the CDR3 is 14 residues. The CDR3 nucleotides are TGTGCCAGCTCACCACGGGGGGAGAACACTGAAGCTTTCTTT. Its translation: CASSPRGENTEAFF.

The table lists this clone with a count of one. V gene TRBV6-5 combines with J gene TRBJ2-3; 15 positions agree with TRBD2. This CDR3 has 14 residues. V trimming: 8 bases; J trimming: 4 bases; junction bases outside the gene matches: 1. CDR1 is MNHEY, CDR2 SVGAGI, per germline. CDR3: CASWTSGGADTQYF. CDR3 nucleotides: TGTGCCAGCTGGACTAGCGGGGGGGCAGATACGCAGTATTTT.

The chain uses TRBV5-1 and TRBJ2-6; D call uncertain. Trimming took off 0 bases at V and 1 base at J, with 5 bases between the two ends. CDR1 and CDR2 from the germline V gene are SGHRS and YFSETQ. This CDR3 is 15 amino acids long. This CDR3 reads CASSLVESGANVLTF. The DNA of the CDR3 is TGCGCCAGCAGCTTGGTTGAGTCTGGGGCCAACGTCCTGACTTTC.

This rearrangement joins TRBV19 to TRBJ2-1; 7 bases map to TRBD2. Germline V gene data show CDR1 as LNHDA and CDR2 as SQIVND (reference sequence). The CDR3 loop spans 14 amino acids. The CDR3 bases are TGTGCTTCGGAGGGGAGGGGCGGCTACAATGAGCAGTTCTTC. Amino acid sequence: CASEGRGGYNEQFF.

The rearrangement links TRBV11-2 to TRBJ2-7, with 11 bases fitting TRBD2. CDR3 length equals 15 residues. The germline gives CDR1 SGHAT, CDR2 FQNNGV. The junction had 1 base not matched to a gene; V was cut back by 3 bases and J by 0 bases. CDR3 DNA: TGTGCCAGCAGCTTCACTAGCGGGAGCTCCTACGAGCAGTACTTC. Residues: CASSFTSGSSYEQYF.

The rearrangement links TRBV7-2 to TRBJ2-7; 8 bases fit TRBD2. Germline V gene data show CDR1 as SGHTA and CDR2 as FQGNSA. The V segment lost 6 bases and the J segment 0 bases; nucleotides outside the gene matches: 7. This CDR3 comprises 15 residues. CDR3 coding DNA: TGTGCCAGCAGTACGACCAGCGGGAGCTCCTACGAGCAGTACTTC. Translation gives CASSTTSGSSYEQYF.

The chain uses TRBV19 and TRBJ2-2, with a weak D call TRBD1 (6 bases). Germline V gene lookup returns CDR1 LNHDA and CDR2 SQIVND (reference sequence). V gave up 7 bases and J gave up 3 bases, with 12 bases separating them. This CDR3 spans 14 amino acids. CDR3: CASKLTGDTGELFF. The CDR3 DNA reads as TGTGCCAGTAAATTGACAGGAGACACCGGGGAGCTGTTTTTT.

This clone showed up just a few times. CDR3 loop: CASSDDPASRTEAFF. CDR3 sequence (DNA): TGTGCCAGTAGTGATGATCCGGCATCGAGGACTGAAGCTTTCTTT. The chain is built from TRBV19 and TRBJ1-1; D remains ambiguous. The V and J ends lost 5 bases and 5 bases respectively, with 18 bases between them. This CDR3 comprises 15 residues. CDR1 LNHDA and CDR2 SQIVND come from the germline V gene (reference sequence).

The V gene is TRBV3-1 (or the pseudogene TRBV3-2), the J gene TRBJ2-7; possibly TRBD2 for D (6 bases). Germline values: CDR1 LGHDT, CDR2 YNNKEL (reference sequence). There are 17 residues in the CDR3. V was clipped by 5 bases and J by 4 bases, with 24 bases between them. The CDR3 nucleotides read TGTGCCAGCAGCGAAGGAACGGGAGCCAAGCCCTTATACGAGCAGTACTTC. This sequence encodes CASSEGTGAKPLYEQYF.

This chain uses TRBV6-2 or TRBV6-3 with TRBJ1-2, with a tentative D call TRBD1 (5 bases). V was cut by 4 bases and J by 0 bases, with 15 bases left in between. Germline CDR1 MNHEY, CDR2 SVGEGT. The length of the CDR3 is 16 residues. CDR3 sequence reads: CASSSPDRPTNYGYTF. In nucleotides, the CDR3 is TGTGCCAGCAGTTCCCCCGACAGACCCACTAACTATGGCTACACCTTC.

J is TRBJ1-5 and V is TRBV6-5, with 7 bases fitting TRBD1. With 6 bases clipped from V and 7 bases from J, the junction kept 12 bases outside the gene matches. CDR1 is MNHEY, CDR2 SVGAGI, per germline. The CDR3 loop spans 15 amino acids. CDR3 DNA sequence: TGTGCCAGCAGGCGGACAGGAGAACGTGGACAGCCCCAGCATTTT. Translation gives CASRRTGERGQPQHF.

The V call is TRBV7-2, the J call TRBJ2-7, with D tentatively TRBD2 (5 bases). V lost 2 bases, J lost 3 bases, and 11 bases lay in between. Germline V gives CDR1 SGHTA, CDR2 FQGNSA. The CDR3 loop spans 14 amino acids. The CDR3 nucleotides are TGTGCCAGCAGCTTATATAGCGAACTCTACGAGCAGTACTTC. It translates to CASSLYSELYEQYF.

The chain uses TRBV7-2 and TRBJ1-5; D is undetermined. Trimming left V 5 bases short and J 4 bases short, with 9 bases between. In germline, CDR1 is SGHTA, CDR2 FQGNSA. CDR3 size: 13 residues. The CDR3 loop reads CASSARKNQPQHF. The CDR3 region has the DNA TGTGCCAGCAGCGCGAGGAAGAATCAGCCCCAGCATTTT. Complete variable domain (other parts from reference TRBV7-2 and TRBJ1-5): GAGVSQSPSNKVTEKGKDVELRCDPISGHTALYWYRQSLGQGLEFLIYFQGNSAPDKSGLPSDRFSAERTGGSVSTLTIQRTQQEDSAVYLCASSARKNQPQHFGDGTRLSIL.

The J gene is TRBJ1-2, the V gene TRBV12-3 or TRBV12-4; 7 positions match TRBD1. The CDR3 consists of 13 residues. With 6 bases clipped from V and 4 bases from J, the junction kept 5 bases outside the gene matches. CDR3 DNA: TGTGCCAGCAGCAGACAGGGTCCCTATGGCTACACCTTC. Translated, it gives CASSRQGPYGYTF.

The chain has TRBV4-3 and TRBJ2-7; D possibly corresponds to TRBD1 (6 bases). The germline V and J ends were trimmed by 0 bases and 0 bases, with 15 bases remaining between them. This CDR3 region has 17 residues. In germline, CDR1 is LGHNA, CDR2 YSLEER. The CDR3 DNA sequence: TGCGCCAGCAGCCAAGAACCGCCGACAGGAGTCTCCTACGAGCAGTACTTC. As protein: CASSQEPPTGVSYEQYF.

The table lists this clone with a count of one. The J gene is TRBJ1-2, the V gene TRBV6-4; 7 nucleotides align to TRBD1. CDR1 is MRHNA and CDR2 is SNTAGT in the germline V gene. With V trimmed by 2 bases and J by 6 bases, 9 bases remained unmatched. The CDR3 has 15 residues. The CDR3 DNA is TGTGCCAGCAGTGACCCAAACAACAGGGGAGATGGCTACACCTTC. Protein sequence: CASSDPNNRGDGYTF.

This clone occurred once. The V call is TRBV7-2, the J call TRBJ2-7, with 9 bases matching TRBD1. The junction had 8 bases not matched to a gene; V was cut back by 5 bases and J by 3 bases. Per the germline V gene, CDR1 is SGHTA and CDR2 is FQGNSA. CDR3 length equals 15 residues. In DNA, the CDR3 is TGTGCCAGCAGCGCCGTGGGGACAGGGTTCTACGAGCAGTACTTC. Translating it yields CASSAVGTGFYEQYF.

This chain links TRBV19 with TRBJ2-1; D possibly corresponds to TRBD2 (6 bases). With 5 bases removed from V and 0 bases from J, the gap between germline ends came to 14 bases. The CDR3 runs to 16 residues. CDR1 is LNHDA, CDR2 SQIVND, per germline (reference sequence). The DNA of the CDR3 is TGTGCCAGTAGTCAGAGTGGAGGGGTCTCCTACAATGAGCAGTTCTTC. This codes for CASSQSGGVSYNEQFF.

CDR3 DNA: TGTGCCAGCAGTGCCAGCGGGGGGGTTCCAGATACGCAGTATTTT. Protein product: CASSASGGVPDTQYF. The gene calls are TRBV6-2 or TRBV6-3 and TRBJ2-3, with 10 nucleotides matching TRBD2. With V trimmed by 5 bases and J by 4 bases, 6 bases remained unmatched. The CDR3 has 15 residues. CDR1 is MNHEY and CDR2 is SVGEGT in the germline V gene.

The CDR3 sequence is CASTYDRAGTGELFF. The CDR3 DNA is TGTGCCAGCACCTATGACAGGGCGGGTACCGGGGAGCTGTTTTTT. The chain recombines TRBV6-5 with TRBJ2-2; 7 positions match TRBD1. CDR1 is MNHEY, CDR2 SVGAGI, per germline. Germline trimming cut 7 bases from V and 5 bases from J; bases unmatched to any gene: 10. The CDR3 is 15 amino acids.

This rearrangement joins TRBV4-2 to TRBJ2-7; tentatively, D is TRBD2 (5 bases). Looked up from germline, CDR1 is LGHNA and CDR2 is YNFKEQ. The V gene lost 3 bases and the J gene lost 5 bases, with 17 bases spanning the gap. The CDR3 runs 15 residues. The CDR3 DNA follows: TGTGCCAGCAGCCAGTCCTTAGGAGGTTACGACGAGCAGTACTTC. This codes for CASSQSLGGYDEQYF.

This chain connects TRBV5-1 to TRBJ2-5; D possibly corresponds to TRBD1 (6 bases). Between the trimmed V and J ends, which lost 0 bases and 4 bases, there was a span of 7 bases. The germline CDR1 and CDR2 sequences are SGHRS and YFSETQ. This CDR3 has 13 amino acids. The chain's CDR3 is CASSLGGGETQYF. In nucleotides, the CDR3 is TGCGCCAGCAGCTTGGGAGGGGGAGAGACCCAGTACTTC.

The chain joins TRBV6-1 to TRBJ2-7; D may be TRBD1 (6 bases). Germline V gene lookup returns CDR1 MNHNS and CDR2 SASEGT. V lost 1 base and J 3 bases, leaving 16 bases between the germline ends. This CDR3 comprises 16 residues. CDR3: CASSEDRAGASYEQYF. In DNA, the CDR3 is TGTGCCAGCAGTGAAGATAGGGCAGGGGCGAGCTACGAGCAGTACTTC.

The genes are TRBV19 and TRBJ1-3; D not certain. The V end was cut by 6 bases, the J end by 1 base, with 10 bases between. The CDR3 is 14 amino acids. Germline values: CDR1 LNHDA, CDR2 SQIVND (reference sequence). Written as DNA, the CDR3 is TGTGCCAGTAGCCGAGGGAATTCTGGAAACACCATATATTTT. It encodes CASSRGNSGNTIYF.

This rearrangement joins TRBV28 to TRBJ2-3; 7 bases are shared with TRBD2. This CDR3 is built from 15 residues. Germline loops: CDR1 MDHEN, CDR2 SYDVKM. After removal of 5 bases from V and 3 bases from J, the junction contained 8 bases not matched to a gene. This chain's CDR3 is CASSMPGGGTDTQYF. CDR3 bases: TGTGCCAGCAGTATGCCGGGAGGAGGTACAGATACGCAGTATTTT.